Following are 10 T cell receptor beta chains from one sample sequenced in a study of blood T cell repertoires in COVID-19. TCRdb's table, derived via immunoSEQ multiplex PCR, lists solely in-frame clones and lacks some. The sample lists some 340,000 clones; 65% to 85% were seen once. Sequenced sample: peripheral blood. The receptors were sampled from a man under 40 with active or convalescent COVID-19.

The chain combines TRBV6-5 with TRBJ2-2, with D maybe TRBD1 (6 bases). Trimming left V 5 bases short and J 6 bases short, with 10 bases between. The CDR3 is made up of 13 amino acids. CDR1 is MNHEY and CDR2 is SVGAGI in the germline V gene. CDR3 region: CASSHDRPGELFF. The DNA of the CDR3 is TGTGCCAGCAGTCACGACAGGCCCGGGGAGCTGTTTTTT.

This rearrangement joins TRBV5-4 to TRBJ2-5, with 7 positions matching TRBD2. V shed 4 bases and J 1 base; nucleotides not matched to a gene: 4. Germline V gene lookup returns CDR1 SGHNT and CDR2 YYREEE (reference sequence). CDR3 size: 14 residues. CDR3 bases: TGTGCCAGCAGCCCGACTAGCAGCCAAGAGACCCAGTACTTC. Amino acids: CASSPTSSQETQYF.

The genes are TRBV3-1 (or the pseudogene TRBV3-2) and TRBJ1-2, with 8 nucleotides matching TRBD1. Looked up from germline, CDR1 is LGHDT and CDR2 is YNNKEL (reference sequence). CDR3 length: 14 residues. V trimming: 5 bases; J trimming: 5 bases; junction bases outside the gene matches: 7. Here the CDR3 DNA reads TGTGCCAGCAGCGAACCCGGACAGGGTTATGGCTACACCTTC. Translation gives CASSEPGQGYGYTF.

The chain has TRBV15 and TRBJ2-2, with 9 bases matching TRBD2. Trimming cost V 5 bases and J 7 bases; bases outside gene matches: 8. This CDR3 is built from 15 residues. Germline V gene data show CDR1 as LNHNV and CDR2 as YYDKDF (reference sequence). For the CDR3, the DNA is TGTGCCACCAGCCGGCGGGGGGGGCAAGGCGGGGAGCTGTTTTTT. Its translation is CATSRRGGQGGELFF.

The DNA for the CDR3 is TGCGCCAGCAGCCAACTGGGACAATCTGGAAACACCATATATTTT. Amino acid sequence: CASSQLGQSGNTIYF. The chain links TRBV4-3 to TRBJ1-3, with TRBD1 as a possible D gene (6 bases). Between the trimmed V and J ends, which lost 2 bases and 1 base, there was a span of 9 bases. The CDR3 consists of 15 residues. Germline lookup yields CDR1 LGHNA and CDR2 YSLEER.

The chain recombines TRBV7-4 with TRBJ1-5; D is uncertain. Germline lookup yields CDR1 SGHVT and CDR2 SQSDAQ. V lost 2 bases, J lost 3 bases, and 14 bases lay in between. This CDR3 is 16 amino acids long. The CDR3 DNA reads TGTGCCAGCAGCTTATTCAAGAGGGATTTCAATCAGCCCCAGCATTTT. Protein sequence: CASSLFKRDFNQPQHF.

The rearrangement joins TRBV18 to TRBJ2-7, with TRBD1 matching over 7 bases. Losses at the gene ends were 8 bases for V and 7 bases for J; bases not matched to a gene: 14. Germline CDR1 reads KGHSH; CDR2 reads LQKENI. The CDR3 sequence is 14 residues long. CDR3 sequence (DNA): TGTGCCAGCGCGACCGGGACAGAGGCCTGGGAGCAGTACTTC. Protein sequence: CASATGTEAWEQYF. Full variable domain (rest looked up from reference TRBV18 and TRBJ2-7): NAGVMQNPRHLVRRRGQEARLRCSPMKGHSHVYWYRQLPEEGLKFMVYLQKENIIDESGMPKERFSAEFPKEGPSILRIQQVVRGDSAAYFCASATGTEAWEQYFGPGTRLTVT.

There are many counts of this clone. This CDR3 reads CATSRLRRGTDTQYF. The CDR3 nucleotides read TGTGCCACCAGCAGATTACGCAGGGGGACAGATACGCAGTATTTT. This rearrangement joins TRBV15 to TRBJ2-3, with 7 bases that match TRBD1. The trim removed 2 bases at V and 3 bases at J, leaving 5 bases unmatched. The CDR3 covers 15 residues. Germline V gives CDR1 LNHNV, CDR2 YYDKDF (reference sequence).

This chain uses TRBV19 with TRBJ2-1; D might be TRBD2 (5 bases). V lost 6 bases, J lost 9 bases, and 12 bases lay in between. CDR3 length: 12 amino acids. Germline V gene data show CDR1 as LNHDA and CDR2 as SQIVND (reference sequence). CDR3 bases: TGTGCCAGTAGCCCGGACTGGGGTGAGCAGTTCTTC. Encoded protein: CASSPDWGEQFF.

The rearrangement joins TRBV28 to TRBJ2-1; D might be TRBD2 (5 bases). V gave up 3 bases and J gave up 9 bases, with 9 bases separating them. Germline V gene sequence: CDR1 MDHEN, CDR2 SYDVKM. The CDR3 spans 12 residues. Written as DNA, the CDR3 is TGTGCCAGCAGTTTTAACGGGATTGAGCAGTTCTTC. Translation: CASSFNGIEQFF. Filled out from reference TRBV28 and TRBJ2-1, the complete variable domain reads DVKVTQSSRYLVKRTGEKVFLECVQDMDHENMFWYRQDPGLGLRLIYFSYDVKMKEKGDIPEGYSVSREKKERFSLILESASTNQTSMYLCASSFNGIEQFFGPGTRLTVL.